This T cell receptor beta chain was obtained from a study of T cell responses to AZD1222 COVID-19 vaccine. About this clone: The antigen is unknown.

The study's findings and limits: CD4 TCRs covered the whole spike, strongest at regions 160-218 and 743-854.

Some clones are missing from TCRdb's copy, which holds only in-frame ones; the method was immunoSEQ multiplex PCR. Among more than 90,000 clones listed, over 75% were seen once. Germline V gene data show CDR1 as SGHAT and CDR2 as FQNNGV. The V and J ends lost 0 bases and 6 bases respectively, with 12 bases between them. The CDR3 contains 15 residues. The TCR originated in an adult in good health. This chain joins TRBV11-2 and TRBJ2-1; D tentatively fits TRBD1 or TRBD2 (5 bases each). The sequencing here drew on peripheral blood, taken on day 0 of AZD1222 vaccination. The CDR3 region is CASSLDLGVANEQFF. For the CDR3, the DNA is TGTGCCAGCAGCTTAGATTTGGGGGTGGCCAATGAGCAGTTCTTC.